A single TCR beta chain is shown here with its context. Generated by immunoSEQ multiplex PCR, the TCRdb table keeps only in-frame clones and is missing some. Counted here are about 270,000 clones, 83% occurring once; the ten biggest clones make up roughly 9.4%. These data are taken from a study of blood T cell repertoires in COVID-19. Across the study: Collection of acute and convalescent COVID-19 samples took place in the United States, Italy and Spain. The analysed material was cDNA or gDNA that came from T cells, B-cell-depleted T cells, or PBMCs.

Germline V gives CDR1 GTSNPN, CDR2 SVGIG (reference sequence). CDR3 length equals 15 residues. Germline trimming cut 5 bases from V and 3 bases from J; bases unmatched to any gene: 6. Source material: peripheral blood. The receptor was derived from a woman aged 45-59 years who had recovered from COVID-19. The chain joins TRBV30 to TRBJ2-2; 10 nucleotides line up with TRBD1. The CDR3 here is CAWARGTGDTGELFF. The CDR3 DNA reads as TGTGCCTGGGCGCGGGGGACAGGGGACACCGGGGAGCTGTTTTTT.